This TCR beta chain was documented in a study of cytomegalovirus exposure and HLA in healthy donors. The germline CDR1 and CDR2 sequences are SGHTA and FQGNSA. Trimming removed 3 bases from V and 0 bases from J; junction bases left unmatched: 8. The CDR3 has 17 amino acids. In the PCR, 60 Vbeta and 13 Jbeta primers were used. Sequencing used immunoSEQ multiplex PCR; TCRdb keeps in-frame clones, though not all of them. Of about 20,000 clones listed, over 75% were seen once; the top ten hold 7% to 8%. The chain joins TRBV7-2 to TRBJ1-2; 9 bases fit TRBD1. Sequenced input: PBMCs. This receptor was identified in a man in his sixties in good health and CMV-seronegative. CDR3 bases: TGTGCCAGCAGCTTTCGGACAGGGGACAGGACTAACTATGGCTACACCTTC. Translated: CASSFRTGDRTNYGYTF.